This TCR beta chain was captured in a study of blood T cell repertoires in COVID-19. Study-level information: From the United States, Italy and Spain came samples of acute and convalescent COVID-19. Sources were T cells, B-cell-depleted T cells, or PBMCs; the material itself was cDNA or gDNA.

Participants, about 18 to 95 years old, spanned fewer than 30 US areas. Donors of Cohort 3 who recovered were those that had two negative PCRs, clearance, or symptom resolution. Clones were sequenced by immunoSEQ multiplex PCR, and TCRdb holds only the in-frame ones, with some missing. In the table there are over 300,000 clones, around 90% of which are singletons. This CDR3 is built from 14 residues. The ends were cut back, 6 bases at V and 5 bases at J, with 16 bases in the middle. Germline-derived CDR1 and CDR2 are MDHEN and SYDVKM. This TCR was recovered from a woman aged 25 to 45 who had recovered from COVID-19. The rearrangement joins TRBV28 to TRBJ2-5; D is perhaps TRBD1 (6 bases). Source material: PBMCs or T cells enriched from blood (not recorded which). CDR3 sequence reads: CASRTTGDGETQYF. The CDR3 DNA follows: TGTGCCAGCAGGACGACAGGCGATGGGGAGACCCAGTACTTC.